Below, 28 T cell receptor beta chains from the same sample are listed, as sequenced in a study of shared T cell receptors in the human thymus. TCRdb keeps only in-frame clones here, not all; method: immunoSEQ multiplex PCR. The sample holds over 450,000 clones, 78% seen once. This sample also belongs to another study, concerning human thymus T cells.

Sample: thymocytes. The source of these receptors is a boy younger than two with a congenital heart defect.

The rearrangement uses TRBV19 and TRBJ2-1; TRBD1 agrees at 7 bases. This CDR3 has 15 residues. Unmatched junction bases numbered 2, after V lost 3 bases and J lost 0 bases. CDR1 LNHDA and CDR2 SQIVND come from the germline V gene (reference sequence). The CDR3 sequence is CASSIGTVSYNEQFF. The DNA of the CDR3 is TGTGCCAGTAGTATTGGGACAGTCTCCTACAATGAGCAGTTCTTC.

The chain links TRBV14 to TRBJ1-2, with 9 bases fitting TRBD1. Germline-derived CDR1 and CDR2 are SGHDN and FVKESK. The V and J ends lost 1 base and 3 bases, in that order; junction bases with no gene match: 12. The CDR3 has 18 residues. CDR3 residues: CASSQVRSSGQGYYGYTF. The CDR3 region has the DNA TGTGCCAGCAGCCAAGTGCGGTCCTCTGGACAGGGGTACTATGGCTACACCTTC.

V is TRBV4-3 and J is TRBJ2-2, with no clear D. This CDR3 region has 15 residues. Germline assignment: CDR1 LGHNA and CDR2 YSLEER. Trimming shortened V by 1 base and J by 4 bases, and 10 bases separated the two germline ends. The CDR3 protein is CASSQGSRVTGELFF. The CDR3 DNA reads TGCGCCAGCAGCCAAGGTAGCCGCGTCACCGGGGAGCTGTTTTTT.

The chain carries TRBV5-6 and TRBJ1-1, with TRBD1 matching over 7 bases. Trimming took 4 bases from V and 4 from J; bases not matched to a gene: 7. Germline V gives CDR1 SGHDT, CDR2 YYEEEE. The CDR3 extends over 14 amino acids. The CDR3 sequence: CASSGTVGCTEAFF. CDR3 in DNA: TGTGCCAGCAGCGGGACAGTGGGGTGCACTGAAGCTTTCTTT. The full variable domain, completed using reference TRBV5-6 and TRBJ1-1, is DAGVTQSPTHLIKTRGQQVTLRCSPKSGHDTVSWYQQALGQGPQFIFQYYEEEERQRGNFPDRFSGHQFPNYSSELNVNALLLGDSALYLCASSGTVGCTEAFFGQGTRLTVV.

J is TRBJ2-5 and V is TRBV15, with a weak D call TRBD1 (6 bases). In germline, CDR1 is LNHNV, CDR2 YYDKDF (reference sequence). V lost 0 bases to trimming and J lost 5 bases, with 10 bases between them. This CDR3 is 14 amino acids long. CDR3 sequence reads: CATSRDRGYETQYF. In DNA, the CDR3 is TGTGCCACCAGCAGAGATAGGGGGTACGAGACCCAGTACTTC.

The gene calls are TRBV7-2 and TRBJ1-1, with D possibly being TRBD1 (6 bases). Germline values: CDR1 SGHTA, CDR2 FQGNSA. The CDR3 spans 19 residues. Trimming shortened V by 5 bases and J by 1 base, and 26 bases separated the two germline ends. CDR3 amino acids: CASSLTYRRTDPGNTEAFF. The CDR3 bases are TGTGCCAGCAGCCTAACTTACCGGAGGACAGATCCGGGGAACACTGAAGCTTTCTTT.

This clone has a handful of counts. In DNA, the CDR3 is TGCGCCAGCAGCACGCCAGGGGCTGGGGCCAACGTCCTGACTTTC. Protein: CASSTPGAGANVLTF. The V call is TRBV4-3, the J call TRBJ2-6; a possible D gene is TRBD1 (6 bases). The germline CDR1 and CDR2 sequences are LGHNA and YSLEER. The CDR3 runs 15 residues. The V gene lost 5 bases and the J gene lost 2 bases, with 10 bases spanning the gap.

Concerning this clone itself: The junction differs from germline at one of its ends, possibly a read error. The chain carries TRBV4-1 and TRBJ2-1; TRBD2 aligns across 12 bases. This CDR3 has 20 amino acids. Germline V CDR1 and CDR2: MGHRA, YSYEKL. CDR3: CVSSHRTTSGSPYSYNEQFF. As DNA, the CDR3 is TGCGTCAGCAGCCACAGAACGACTAGCGGGAGTCCTTACTCCTACAATGAGCAGTTCTTC.

This clone turned up a few times. This chain uses TRBV18 with TRBJ2-1; 10 bases match TRBD2. CDR3 size: 15 residues. With V trimmed by 0 bases and J by 8 bases, 4 bases remained unmatched. Looked up from germline, CDR1 is KGHSH and CDR2 is LQKENI. CDR3 sequence (DNA): TGTGCCAGCTCACCACCGCTAGCGGGAGAGGATGAGCAGTTCTTC. Translating it yields CASSPPLAGEDEQFF. The full variable domain, in which reference TRBV18 and TRBJ2-1 provide the parts outside the CDR3, is NAGVMQNPRHLVRRRGQEARLRCSPMKGHSHVYWYRQLPEEGLKFMVYLQKENIIDESGMPKERFSAEFPKEGPSILRIQQVVRGDSAAYFCASSPPLAGEDEQFFGPGTRLTVL.

In nucleotides, the CDR3 is TGCGCCAGCAGCTACCCGGACAGGGCCAATGAGCAGTTCTTC. Protein product: CASSYPDRANEQFF. The chain employs TRBV5-1 and TRBJ2-1; 8 nucleotides line up with TRBD1. CDR1 and CDR2 (germline): SGHRS, YFSETQ. J lost 6 bases, V lost 3 bases, and 5 bases had no gene match. The CDR3 has 14 residues. Together with reference TRBV5-1 and TRBJ2-1, the CDR3 gives the full variable domain: KAGVTQTPRYLIKTRGQQVTLSCSPISGHRSVSWYQQTPGQGLQFLFEYFSETQRNKGNFPGRFSGRQFSNSRSEMNVSTLELGDSALYLCASSYPDRANEQFFGPGTRLTVL.

The rearrangement links TRBV27 to TRBJ2-3, with 7 bases fitting TRBD1. The length of the CDR3 is 16 residues. With 5 bases clipped from V and 0 bases from J, the junction kept 8 bases outside the gene matches. The germline V gene encodes CDR1 MNHEY and CDR2 SMNVEV (reference sequence). The CDR3 region is CASSPCDRASTDTQYF. CDR3 sequence (DNA): TGTGCCAGCAGTCCCTGCGACAGGGCTAGCACAGATACGCAGTATTTT.

The chain joins TRBV10-3 to TRBJ1-1; D is ambiguous. The CDR3 spans 13 residues. The ends were cut back, 5 bases at V and 3 bases at J, with 10 bases in the middle. Germline lookup yields CDR1 ENHRY and CDR2 SYGVKD. The CDR3 DNA is TGTGCCATCAGTAGGGAGGCTTACACTGAAGCTTTCTTT. Amino acid sequence: CAISREAYTEAFF.

V is TRBV15 and J is TRBJ2-7; weak D call: TRBD1 (6 bases). CDR1 is LNHNV, CDR2 YYDKDF, per germline (reference sequence). Deletions cut 4 bases from V and 0 bases from J, with 28 bases between. There are 20 residues in the CDR3. The CDR3 sequence is CATSIRGWARGQTGSYEQYF. The CDR3 DNA sequence: TGTGCCACCAGCATAAGAGGTTGGGCCAGGGGCCAAACTGGCTCCTACGAGCAGTACTTC.

This chain uses TRBV10-1 with TRBJ1-5; 7 bases agree with TRBD1. The CDR3 is made up of 16 amino acids. The V and J ends lost 3 bases and 0 bases, in that order; junction bases with no gene match: 5. In germline, CDR1 is WNHNN, CDR2 SYGVQD (reference sequence). The DNA of the CDR3 is TGCGCCAGCAGTGAAGGGACAGCTTATAGCAATCAGCCCCAGCATTTT. Amino acids: CASSEGTAYSNQPQHF.

This chain connects TRBV6-1 to TRBJ2-1; tentatively, D is TRBD2 (5 bases). The germline gives CDR1 MNHNS, CDR2 SASEGT. There are 16 residues in the CDR3. V was trimmed by 4 bases and J by 0 bases, leaving 13 bases between them. The DNA of the CDR3 is TGTGCCAGCAGTGGAGTCGGCGGGTTCTCCTACAATGAGCAGTTCTTC. Translated, it gives CASSGVGGFSYNEQFF.

The chain links TRBV5-5 to TRBJ2-5, with D possibly matching TRBD2 (5 bases). Germline assignment: CDR1 SGHKS and CDR2 YYEKEE (reference sequence). Trimming cost V 2 bases and J 5 bases, with 16 bases left between them. This CDR3 contains 15 residues. Here the CDR3 DNA reads TGTGCCAGCAGCTTACATGCGCGGCGAGGGGAGACCCAGTACTTC. As protein: CASSLHARRGETQYF.

The chain couples TRBV7-9 to TRBJ2-7, with 9 nucleotides matching TRBD1. Trimming removed 2 bases from V and 1 base from J; junction bases left unmatched: 12. Germline CDR1 is SEHNR and CDR2 is FQNEAQ (reference sequence). The CDR3 has 18 residues. The CDR3 here is CASSLKFGDRVDSYEQYF. CDR3 coding DNA: TGTGCCAGCAGCTTAAAGTTTGGGGACAGGGTGGATTCCTACGAGCAGTACTTC.

The chain uses TRBV29-1 and TRBJ2-1; a possible D gene is TRBD2 (6 bases). This CDR3 is built from 15 residues. Trimming took off 6 bases at V and 7 bases at J, with 22 bases between the two ends. The germline CDR1 and CDR2 sequences are SQVTM and ANQGSEA. CDR3 residues: CSVDADYRERNEQFF. The CDR3 DNA is TGCAGCGTCGACGCGGACTATCGAGAAAGGAATGAGCAGTTCTTC.

The rearrangement joins TRBV29-1 to TRBJ2-2; unclear D gene. The CDR3 has 13 amino acids. Germline V gives CDR1 SQVTM, CDR2 ANQGSEA. The V end was cut by 3 bases, the J end by 1 base, with 6 bases between. CDR3 residues: CSVDSVNTGELFF. The CDR3 DNA follows: TGCAGCGTTGATTCCGTGAACACCGGGGAGCTGTTTTTT.

The V and J genes are TRBV27 and TRBJ2-3; D possibly corresponds to TRBD1 (5 bases). Trimming removed 2 bases at V and 0 bases at J, with 15 bases between. There are 17 residues in the CDR3. Germline V gene data show CDR1 as MNHEY and CDR2 as SMNVEV (reference sequence). DNA for the CDR3: TGTGCCAGCAGTTTACGTTGGCAGGGCGATAGCACAGATACGCAGTATTTT. Protein sequence: CASSLRWQGDSTDTQYF.

V usage is TRBV30 and J usage is TRBJ1-5, with 8 bases matching TRBD1. The CDR3 runs to 14 residues. The J segment lost 7 bases and the V segment lost 3 bases, leaving 8 bases of the junction unmatched. Germline assignment: CDR1 GTSNPN and CDR2 SVGIG (reference sequence). DNA for the CDR3: TGTGCCTGGAGGTCAGGGGGCGCTTGGCAGCCCCAGCATTTT. Translated: CAWRSGGAWQPQHF.

The chain recombines TRBV27 with TRBJ2-7, with D perhaps matching TRBD2 (6 bases). From germline, CDR1 is MNHEY and CDR2 SMNVEV (reference sequence). The CDR3 is 13 amino acids. Trimming stripped 4 bases from V and 5 bases from J, with 12 bases between. The CDR3 DNA follows: TGTGCCAGCAGTTCTCGGAGGGACCACGAGCAGTACTTC. This translates into CASSSRRDHEQYF.

This chain uses TRBV14 with TRBJ2-1; D remains unclear. With 4 bases removed from V and 2 bases from J, the gap between germline ends came to 9 bases. The CDR3 length is 14 residues. The germline gives CDR1 SGHDN, CDR2 FVKESK. The CDR3: CASSLTTPYNEQFF. CDR3 nucleotide sequence: TGTGCCAGCAGCCTTACGACTCCCTACAATGAGCAGTTCTTC.

This clone occurred once. V usage is TRBV5-1 and J usage is TRBJ2-3; D not resolved. The germline V gene has CDR1 SGHRS and CDR2 YFSETQ. Deletions cut 2 bases from V and 0 bases from J, with 13 bases between. This CDR3 has 16 amino acids. The CDR3 reads CASSLPRPVSTDTQYF. The CDR3 bases are TGCGCCAGCAGCTTACCCCGCCCGGTTAGCACAGATACGCAGTATTTT. The variable domain in full, with the rest retrieved from reference TRBV5-1 and TRBJ2-3, is KAGVTQTPRYLIKTRGQQVTLSCSPISGHRSVSWYQQTPGQGLQFLFEYFSETQRNKGNFPGRFSGRQFSNSRSEMNVSTLELGDSALYLCASSLPRPVSTDTQYFGPGTRLTVL.

V gene TRBV5-1 combines with J gene TRBJ2-5, with 9 bases fitting TRBD2. Germline trimming cut 0 bases from V and 1 base from J; bases unmatched to any gene: 7. Germline CDR1 reads SGHRS; CDR2 reads YFSETQ. This CDR3 spans 17 amino acids. The CDR3 loop is CASSLVGTSPFQETQYF. In nucleotides, the CDR3 is TGCGCCAGCAGCTTGGTAGGGACTAGCCCCTTCCAAGAGACCCAGTACTTC.

The chain carries TRBV7-9 and TRBJ2-7; 7 bases are shared with TRBD2. Germline V gives CDR1 SEHNR, CDR2 FQNEAQ (reference sequence). J gave up 5 bases and V 2 bases, and 9 bases lay outside the gene matches. The CDR3 has 15 amino acids. As DNA, the CDR3 is TGTGCCAGCAGCTTATCCTGGGACTATCAGGACGAGCAGTACTTC. Translation gives CASSLSWDYQDEQYF.

This chain links TRBV7-2 with TRBJ2-1; 8 bases agree with TRBD1. Germline CDR1 reads SGHTA; CDR2 reads FQGNSA. V was clipped by 3 bases and J by 9 bases; unmatched bases: 10. The CDR3 has 15 residues. This CDR3 reads CASSFLDRALGEQFF. As DNA, the CDR3 is TGTGCCAGCAGCTTTCTGGACAGGGCCCTAGGTGAGCAGTTCTTC.

This sequence joins TRBV15 and TRBJ2-7; 10 nucleotides agree with TRBD2. Trimming took 0 bases from V and 9 from J; bases not matched to a gene: 11. The germline V gene has CDR1 LNHNV and CDR2 YYDKDF (reference sequence). The CDR3 consists of 16 residues. The CDR3 loop is CATSRDPATSGFAQYF. The CDR3 DNA sequence: TGTGCCACCAGCAGAGATCCGGCGACTAGCGGGTTCGCGCAGTACTTC. Based on the CDR3 plus reference TRBV15 and TRBJ2-7, the full variable domain is DAMVIQNPRYQVTQFGKPVTLSCSQTLNHNVMYWYQQKSSQAPKLLFHYYDKDFNNEADTPDNFQSRRPNTSFCFLDIRSPGLGDTAMYLCATSRDPATSGFAQYFGPGTRLTVT.